This T cell receptor (beta chain) was sequenced during a study of shared clonotypes between healthy human individuals. Across the whole study: There were three CD4 naive, three CD4 memory, two CD8 naive and one CD8 memory plates per donor.

Researchers divided each subset's genomic DNA evenly across several immunoSEQ plates. Profiling relied on immunoSEQ multiplex PCR, and the TCRdb table lists in-frame clones only, not all of them. The sample lists about 2 million clones; roughly 95% were seen once. The CDR3 covers 17 residues. The V gene lost 5 bases and the J gene lost 0 bases, with 14 bases spanning the gap. Per germline, CDR1 SGHAT and CDR2 FQNNGV. As defined, naive CD8 cells were CD45RO-negative and positively selected for CCR7, with terminally differentiated effector memory CD45RA+ cells excluded. Each of the donors was a healthy adult who was HIV-negative and had not had a recent acute infection or vaccination. Only Caucasian adults living in Nashville, Tennessee served as donors.

V is TRBV11-2 and J is TRBJ1-6; D is unclear. Sequences were obtained from naive CD8+ T cells sorted from blood. The sequence was obtained from a man younger than 30 in good health. This CDR3 is CASSISPPSSYNSPLHF. DNA of the CDR3: TGTGCCAGCAGCATATCTCCGCCAAGCTCCTATAATTCACCCCTCCACTTT.